These T cell receptor beta chains were read from a single sample in a study of T cell changes during pregnancy in multiple sclerosis. TCRdb keeps only in-frame clones here, not all; method: immunoSEQ multiplex PCR. The sample yields fewer than 50,000 clones, about 89% seen once. The sequencing used CD8+ T cells from peripheral blood mononuclear cells, collected after pregnancy. Receptors were obtained from a female donor with multiple sclerosis, enrolled in a pregnancy study. Each CDR3 is given with its conserved first and last residue. D genes are given only for firm matches. For some rows the clone size is stated as once, few or many, or as a class when expanded; others skip it.

abundance: NA; v_gene: TRBV11-2; d_gene: NA; j_gene: TRBJ2-7; CDR3aa: CASSSSAGSYEQYF; CDR3nt: TGTGCCAGCAGCTCGAGTGCGGGGAGCTACGAGCAGTACTTC
abundance: NA; v_gene: TRBV5-4; d_gene: NA; j_gene: TRBJ1-4; CDR3aa: CASSVGGEGEKLFF; CDR3nt: TGTGCCAGCAGCGTGGGAGGGGAGGGTGAAAAACTGTTTTTT
abundance: NA; v_gene: TRBV6-7; d_gene: TRBD2; j_gene: TRBJ2-2; CDR3aa: CATHPGRGGNTGELFF; CDR3nt: TGTGCCACCCACCCGGGGCGGGGGGGGAACACCGGGGAGCTGTTTTTT
abundance: NA; v_gene: TRBV7-2; d_gene: NA; j_gene: TRBJ2-1; CDR3aa: CASSQFIETQGNEQFF; CDR3nt: TGTGCCAGCAGCCAATTTATAGAGACCCAGGGCAATGAGCAGTTCTTC
abundance: NA; v_gene: TRBV15; d_gene: TRBD1; j_gene: TRBJ2-1; CDR3aa: CATSRAQGQGTVEQFF; CDR3nt: TGTGCCACCAGCAGAGCCCAGGGACAGGGGACGGTTGAGCAGTTCTTC
abundance: NA; v_gene: TRBV6-1; d_gene: TRBD2; j_gene: TRBJ2-3; CDR3aa: CASSGLGGGASDTQYF; CDR3nt: TGTGCCAGCAGTGGGTTGGGCGGGGGGGCATCAGATACGCAGTATTTT
abundance: NA; v_gene: TRBV6-1; d_gene: NA; j_gene: TRBJ1-5; CDR3aa: CASSELTGLSQPQHF; CDR3nt: TGTGCCAGCAGTGAATTAACAGGGCTTTCTCAGCCCCAGCATTTT
abundance: NA; v_gene: TRBV7-3; d_gene: TRBD2; j_gene: TRBJ2-5; CDR3aa: CASSSLAGGGRIPQETQYF; CDR3nt: TGTGCCAGCAGCTCACTAGCGGGGGGGGGTAGGATCCCCCAAGAGACCCAGTACTTC
abundance: once; v_gene: TRBV2; d_gene: TRBD2; j_gene: TRBJ2-2; CDR3aa: CASSGTSGGTGELFF; CDR3nt: TGTGCCAGCAGTGGGACTAGCGGGGGGACCGGGGAGCTGTTTTTT
abundance: NA; v_gene: TRBV29-1; d_gene: TRBD1; j_gene: TRBJ1-2; CDR3aa: CSVSDREYVYGYTF; CDR3nt: TGCAGCGTTTCGGACAGGGAGTATGTCTATGGCTACACCTTC
abundance: NA; v_gene: TRBV7-8; d_gene: TRBD2; j_gene: TRBJ2-3; CDR3aa: CASSSLAGSTDTQYF; CDR3nt: TGTGCCAGCAGCTCTCTAGCGGGGAGCACAGATACGCAGTATTTT
abundance: NA; v_gene: TRBV15; d_gene: NA; j_gene: TRBJ2-7; CDR3aa: CATSKREAPGPYEQYF; CDR3nt: TGTGCCACCAGCAAGAGGGAGGCCCCCGGGCCGTACGAGCAGTACTTC
abundance: NA; v_gene: TRBV19; d_gene: NA; j_gene: TRBJ2-1; CDR3aa: CASSGTRGRGDYNEQFF; CDR3nt: TGTGCCAGTAGCGGGACAAGGGGGAGGGGGGACTACAATGAGCAGTTCTTC
abundance: NA; v_gene: TRBV13; d_gene: NA; j_gene: TRBJ2-1; CDR3aa: CASSLGGGYNEQFF; CDR3nt: TGTGCCAGCAGCTTAGGCGGGGGTTACAATGAGCAGTTCTTC
abundance: NA; v_gene: TRBV30; d_gene: NA; j_gene: TRBJ2-2; CDR3aa: CAWSLLGVAAGELFF; CDR3nt: TGTGCCTGGAGTCTTCTCGGGGTAGCGGCCGGGGAGCTGTTTTTT
abundance: NA; v_gene: TRBV6-5; d_gene: NA; j_gene: TRBJ1-5; CDR3aa: CASSSVEGWNQPQHF; CDR3nt: TGTGCCAGCAGTTCGGTCGAGGGCTGGAATCAGCCCCAGCATTTT
abundance: NA; v_gene: TRBV6-5; d_gene: TRBD1; j_gene: TRBJ1-6; CDR3aa: CASRKGQVDSPLHF; CDR3nt: TGTGCCAGCAGAAAAGGACAGGTAGATTCACCCCTCCACTTT